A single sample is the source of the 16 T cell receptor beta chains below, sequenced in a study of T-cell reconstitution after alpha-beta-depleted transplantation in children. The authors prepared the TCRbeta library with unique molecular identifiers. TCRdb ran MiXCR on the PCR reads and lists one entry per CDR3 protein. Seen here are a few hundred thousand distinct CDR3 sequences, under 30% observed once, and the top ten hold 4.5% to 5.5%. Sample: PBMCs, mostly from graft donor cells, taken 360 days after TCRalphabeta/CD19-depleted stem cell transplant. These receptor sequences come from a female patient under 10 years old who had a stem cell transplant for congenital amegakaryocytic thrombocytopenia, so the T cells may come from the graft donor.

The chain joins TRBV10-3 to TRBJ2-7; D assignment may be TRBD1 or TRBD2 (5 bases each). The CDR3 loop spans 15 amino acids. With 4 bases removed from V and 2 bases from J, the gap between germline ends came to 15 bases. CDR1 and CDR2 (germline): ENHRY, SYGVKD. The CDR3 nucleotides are TGTGCCATCAGTGCTTCCGGGACCGCGACCTACGAGCAGTACTTC. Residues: CAISASGTATYEQYF.

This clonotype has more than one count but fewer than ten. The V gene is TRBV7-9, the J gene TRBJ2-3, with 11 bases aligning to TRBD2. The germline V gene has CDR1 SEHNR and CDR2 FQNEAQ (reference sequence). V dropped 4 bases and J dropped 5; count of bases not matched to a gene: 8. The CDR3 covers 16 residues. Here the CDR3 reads CASSSLAGGPIDTQYF. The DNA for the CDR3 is TGTGCCAGCAGCTCCTTAGCGGGGGGGCCGATAGATACGCAGTATTTT.

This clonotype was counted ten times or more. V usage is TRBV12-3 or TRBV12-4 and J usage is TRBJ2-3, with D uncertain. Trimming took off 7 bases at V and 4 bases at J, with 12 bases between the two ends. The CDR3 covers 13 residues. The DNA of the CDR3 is TGTGCCAGCACCCCGGGTAATGCAGATACGCAGTATTTT. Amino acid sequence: CASTPGNADTQYF.

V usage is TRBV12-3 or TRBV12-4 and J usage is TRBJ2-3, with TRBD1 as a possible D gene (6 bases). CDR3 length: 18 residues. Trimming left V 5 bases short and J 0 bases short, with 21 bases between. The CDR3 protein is CASSPLGAAEFSTDTQYF. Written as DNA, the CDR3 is TGTGCCAGCAGTCCCCTGGGGGCAGCGGAGTTTAGCACAGATACGCAGTATTTT.

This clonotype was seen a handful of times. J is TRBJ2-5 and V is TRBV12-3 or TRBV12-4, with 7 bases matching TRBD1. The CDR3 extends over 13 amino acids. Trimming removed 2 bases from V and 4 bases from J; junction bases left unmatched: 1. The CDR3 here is CASSLRQGETQYF. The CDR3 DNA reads TGTGCCAGCAGTTTACGACAGGGAGAGACCCAGTACTTC.

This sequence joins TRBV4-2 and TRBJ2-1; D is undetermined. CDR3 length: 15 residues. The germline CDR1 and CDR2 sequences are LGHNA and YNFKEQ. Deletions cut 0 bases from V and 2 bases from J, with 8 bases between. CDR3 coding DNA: TGTGCCAGCAGCCAAGATATGGGAACCTACAATGAGCAGTTCTTC. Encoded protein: CASSQDMGTYNEQFF.

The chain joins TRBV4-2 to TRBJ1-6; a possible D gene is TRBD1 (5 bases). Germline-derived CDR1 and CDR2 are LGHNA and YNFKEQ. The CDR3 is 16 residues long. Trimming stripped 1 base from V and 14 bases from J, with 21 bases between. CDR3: CASSQGAPGLQGALHF. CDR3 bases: TGTGCCAGCAGCCAAGGGGCCCCCGGGCTCCAAGGGGCCCTCCACTTT.

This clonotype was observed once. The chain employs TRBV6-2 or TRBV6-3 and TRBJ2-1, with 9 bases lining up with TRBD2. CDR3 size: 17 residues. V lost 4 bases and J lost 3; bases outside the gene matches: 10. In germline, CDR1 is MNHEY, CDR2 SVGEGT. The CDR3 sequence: CASSSGASSGVYNEQFF. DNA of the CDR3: TGTGCCAGCAGTTCCGGGGCCTCTAGCGGGGTCTACAATGAGCAGTTCTTC.

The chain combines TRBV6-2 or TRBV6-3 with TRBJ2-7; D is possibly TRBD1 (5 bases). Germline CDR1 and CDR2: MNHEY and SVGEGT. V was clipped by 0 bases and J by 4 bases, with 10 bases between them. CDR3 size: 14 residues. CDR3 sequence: CASSYSPQGYEQYF. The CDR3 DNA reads TGTGCCAGCAGTTACTCGCCCCAGGGTTACGAGCAGTACTTC.

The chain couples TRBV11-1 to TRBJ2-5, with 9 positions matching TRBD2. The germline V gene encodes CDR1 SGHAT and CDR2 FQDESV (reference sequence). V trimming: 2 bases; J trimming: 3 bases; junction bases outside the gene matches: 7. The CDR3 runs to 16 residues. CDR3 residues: CASSLYPGLAEETQYF. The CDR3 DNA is TGTGCCAGCAGCTTATATCCGGGACTAGCTGAAGAGACCCAGTACTTC.

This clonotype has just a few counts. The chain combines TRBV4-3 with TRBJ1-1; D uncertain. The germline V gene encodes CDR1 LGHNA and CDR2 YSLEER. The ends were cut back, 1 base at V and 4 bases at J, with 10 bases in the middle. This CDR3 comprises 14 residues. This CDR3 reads CASSQGLLGTEAFF. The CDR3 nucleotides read TGCGCCAGCAGCCAAGGTTTATTGGGCACTGAAGCTTTCTTT.

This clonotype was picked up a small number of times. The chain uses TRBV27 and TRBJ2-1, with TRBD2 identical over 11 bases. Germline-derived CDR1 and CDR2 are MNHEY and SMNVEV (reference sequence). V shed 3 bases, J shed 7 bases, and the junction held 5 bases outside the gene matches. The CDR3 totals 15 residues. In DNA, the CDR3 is TGTGCCAGCAGTTTCGGGGTAGCGGGAGGGAATGAGCAGTTCTTC. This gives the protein CASSFGVAGGNEQFF.

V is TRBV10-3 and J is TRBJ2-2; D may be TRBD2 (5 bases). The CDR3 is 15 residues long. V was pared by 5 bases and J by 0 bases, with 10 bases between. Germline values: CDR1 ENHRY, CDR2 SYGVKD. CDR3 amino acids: CAISNSATNTGELFF. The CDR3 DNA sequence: TGTGCCATCAGTAATAGCGCTACGAACACCGGGGAGCTGTTTTTT.

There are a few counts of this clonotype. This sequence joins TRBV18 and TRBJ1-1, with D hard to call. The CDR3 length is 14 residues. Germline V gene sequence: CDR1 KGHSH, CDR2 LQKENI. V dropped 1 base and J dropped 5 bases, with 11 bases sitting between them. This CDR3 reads CASSPQGYGTEAFF. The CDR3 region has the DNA TGTGCCAGCTCACCACAGGGTTACGGGACTGAAGCTTTCTTT.

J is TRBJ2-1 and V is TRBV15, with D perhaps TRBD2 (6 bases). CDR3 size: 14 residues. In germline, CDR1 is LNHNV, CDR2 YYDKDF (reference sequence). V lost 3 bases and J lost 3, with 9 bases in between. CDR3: CATSRGGLYNEQFF. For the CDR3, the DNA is TGTGCCACCAGCAGGGGAGGACTCTACAATGAGCAGTTCTTC.

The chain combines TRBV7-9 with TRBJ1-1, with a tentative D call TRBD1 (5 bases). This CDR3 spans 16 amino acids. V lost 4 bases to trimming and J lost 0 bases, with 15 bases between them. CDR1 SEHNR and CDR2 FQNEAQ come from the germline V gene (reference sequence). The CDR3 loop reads CASSSLSGRVNTEAFF. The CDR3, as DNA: TGTGCCAGCAGCTCGCTTAGCGGCAGGGTGAACACTGAAGCTTTCTTT. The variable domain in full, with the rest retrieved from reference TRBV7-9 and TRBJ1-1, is DTGVSQNPRHKITKRGQNVTFRCDPISEHNRLYWYRQTLGQGPEFLTYFQNEAQLEKSRLLSDRFSAERPKGSFSTLEIQRTEQGDSAMYLCASSSLSGRVNTEAFFGQGTRLTVV.